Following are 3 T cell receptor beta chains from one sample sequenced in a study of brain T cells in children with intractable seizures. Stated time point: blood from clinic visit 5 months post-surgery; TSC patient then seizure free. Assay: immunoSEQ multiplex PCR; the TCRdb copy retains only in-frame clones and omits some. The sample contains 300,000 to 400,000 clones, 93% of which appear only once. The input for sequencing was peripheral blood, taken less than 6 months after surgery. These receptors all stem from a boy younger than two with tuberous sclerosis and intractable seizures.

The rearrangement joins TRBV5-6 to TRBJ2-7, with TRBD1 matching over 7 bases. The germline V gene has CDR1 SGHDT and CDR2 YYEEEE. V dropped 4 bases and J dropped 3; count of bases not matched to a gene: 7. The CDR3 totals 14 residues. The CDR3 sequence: CASSPRGTVYEQYF. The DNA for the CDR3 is TGTGCCAGCAGCCCGAGGGGGACAGTCTACGAGCAGTACTTC.

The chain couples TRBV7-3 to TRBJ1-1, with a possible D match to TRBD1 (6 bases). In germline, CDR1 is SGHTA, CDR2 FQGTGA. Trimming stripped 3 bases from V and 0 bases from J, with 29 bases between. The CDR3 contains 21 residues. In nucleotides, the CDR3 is TGTGCCAGCAGCTTCGCCCCAGCAATCACACAGGGAGTGAGAGTGAACACTGAAGCTTTCTTT. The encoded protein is CASSFAPAITQGVRVNTEAFF.

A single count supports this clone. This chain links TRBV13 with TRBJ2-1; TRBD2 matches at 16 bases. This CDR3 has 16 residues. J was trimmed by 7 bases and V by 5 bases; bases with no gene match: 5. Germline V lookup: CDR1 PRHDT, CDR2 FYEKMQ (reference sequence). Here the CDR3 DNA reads TGTGCCAGCAGCGCGGGACTAGCGGGAGGGCCAAATGAGCAGTTCTTC. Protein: CASSAGLAGGPNEQFF. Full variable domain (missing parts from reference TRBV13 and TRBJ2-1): AAGVIQSPRHLIKEKRETATLKCYPIPRHDTVYWYQQGPGQDPQFLISFYEKMQSDKGSIPDRFSAQQFSDYHSELNMSSLELGDSALYFCASSAGLAGGPNEQFFGPGTRLTVL.